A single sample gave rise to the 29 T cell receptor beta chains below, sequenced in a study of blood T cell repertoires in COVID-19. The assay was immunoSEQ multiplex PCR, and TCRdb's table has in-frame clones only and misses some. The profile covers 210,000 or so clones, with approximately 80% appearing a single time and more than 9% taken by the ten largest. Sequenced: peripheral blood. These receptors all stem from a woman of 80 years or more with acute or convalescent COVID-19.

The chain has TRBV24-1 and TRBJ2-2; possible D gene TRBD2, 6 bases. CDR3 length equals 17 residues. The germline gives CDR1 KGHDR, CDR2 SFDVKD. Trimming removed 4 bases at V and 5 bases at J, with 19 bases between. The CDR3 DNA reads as TGTGCCACCAGTGACCCCAAGCTTGGAGGGGTAACCGGGGAGCTGTTTTTT. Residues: CATSDPKLGGVTGELFF.

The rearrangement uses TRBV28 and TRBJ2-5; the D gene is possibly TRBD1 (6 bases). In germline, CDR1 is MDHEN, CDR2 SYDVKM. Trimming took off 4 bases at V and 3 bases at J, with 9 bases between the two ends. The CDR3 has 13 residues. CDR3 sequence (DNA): TGTGCCAGCAGTTCTGGACAGAAAGAGACCCAGTACTTC. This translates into CASSSGQKETQYF.

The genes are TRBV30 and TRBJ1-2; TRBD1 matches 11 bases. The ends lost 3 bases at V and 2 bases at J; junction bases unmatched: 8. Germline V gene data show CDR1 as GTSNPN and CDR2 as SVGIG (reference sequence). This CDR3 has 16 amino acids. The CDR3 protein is CAWSPRTGGQNYGYTF. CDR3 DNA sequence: TGTGCCTGGAGCCCCCGGACAGGGGGCCAGAACTATGGCTACACCTTC. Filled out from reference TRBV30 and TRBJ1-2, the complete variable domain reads SQTIHQWPATLVQPVGSPLSLECTVEGTSNPNLYWYRQAAGRGLQLLFYSVGIGQISSEVPQNLSASRPQDRQFILSSKKLLLSDSGFYLCAWSPRTGGQNYGYTFGSGTRLTVV.

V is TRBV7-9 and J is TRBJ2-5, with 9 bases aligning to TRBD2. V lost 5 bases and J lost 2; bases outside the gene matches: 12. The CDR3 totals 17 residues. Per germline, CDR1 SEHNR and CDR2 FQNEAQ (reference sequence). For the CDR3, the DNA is TGTGCCAGCAGCCCCCACAGGGGCGCGGGGGGGCAAGAGACCCAGTACTTC. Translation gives CASSPHRGAGGQETQYF.

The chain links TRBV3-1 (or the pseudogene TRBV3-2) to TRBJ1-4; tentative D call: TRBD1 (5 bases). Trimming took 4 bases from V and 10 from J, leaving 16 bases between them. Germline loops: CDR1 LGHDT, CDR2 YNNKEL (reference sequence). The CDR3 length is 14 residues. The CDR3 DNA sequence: TGTGCCAGCAGCCTAGGGGAGGAGGGCGGAAAACTGTTTTTT. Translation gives CASSLGEEGGKLFF.

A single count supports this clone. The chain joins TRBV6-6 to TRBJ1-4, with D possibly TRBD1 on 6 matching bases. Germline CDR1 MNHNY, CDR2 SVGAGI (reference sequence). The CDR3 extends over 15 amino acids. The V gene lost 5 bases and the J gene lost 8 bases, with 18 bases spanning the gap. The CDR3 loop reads CASSPTRGAAEKLFF. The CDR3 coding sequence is TGTGCCAGCAGTCCTACTCGGGGGGCGGCCGAAAAACTGTTTTTT.

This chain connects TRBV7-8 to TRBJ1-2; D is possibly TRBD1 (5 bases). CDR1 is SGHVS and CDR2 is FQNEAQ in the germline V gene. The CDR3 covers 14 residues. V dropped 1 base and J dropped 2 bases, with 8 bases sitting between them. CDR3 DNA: TGTGCCAGCAGCTTAGAAGGGGCCAACTATGGCTACACCTTC. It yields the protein CASSLEGANYGYTF.

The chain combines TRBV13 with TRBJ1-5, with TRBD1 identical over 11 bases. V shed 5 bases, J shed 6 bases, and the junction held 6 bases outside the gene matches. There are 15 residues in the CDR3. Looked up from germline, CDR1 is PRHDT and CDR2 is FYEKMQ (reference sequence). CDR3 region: CASSAGTGGSQPQHF. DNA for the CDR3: TGTGCCAGCAGCGCAGGGACAGGGGGAAGTCAGCCCCAGCATTTT.

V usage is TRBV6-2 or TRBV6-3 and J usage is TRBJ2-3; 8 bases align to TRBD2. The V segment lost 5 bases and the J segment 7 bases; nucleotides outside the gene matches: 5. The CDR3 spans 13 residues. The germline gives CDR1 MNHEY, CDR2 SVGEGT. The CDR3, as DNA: TGTGCCAGCAGTCCCGGGGGGGTCTATACGCAGTATTTT. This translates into CASSPGGVYTQYF.

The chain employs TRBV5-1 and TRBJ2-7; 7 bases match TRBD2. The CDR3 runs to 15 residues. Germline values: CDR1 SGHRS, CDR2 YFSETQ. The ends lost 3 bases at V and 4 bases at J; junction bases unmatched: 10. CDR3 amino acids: CASSSRSGVLYEQYF. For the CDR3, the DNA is TGCGCCAGCAGCTCCCGGAGCGGGGTACTTTACGAGCAGTACTTC.

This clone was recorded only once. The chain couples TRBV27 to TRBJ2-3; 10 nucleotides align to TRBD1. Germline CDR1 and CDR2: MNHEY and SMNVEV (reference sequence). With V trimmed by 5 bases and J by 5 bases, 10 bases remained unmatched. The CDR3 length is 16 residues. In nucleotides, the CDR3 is TGTGCCAGCAGTCTCAGGACAGGGGGAGGAGGAGATACGCAGTATTTT. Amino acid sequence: CASSLRTGGGGDTQYF.

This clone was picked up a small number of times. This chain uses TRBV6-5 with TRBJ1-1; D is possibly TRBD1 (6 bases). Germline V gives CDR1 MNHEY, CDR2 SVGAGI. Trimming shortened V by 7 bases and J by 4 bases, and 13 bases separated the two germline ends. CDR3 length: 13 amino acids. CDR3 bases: TGTGCCAGCACTTCACAGGGATCCACTGAAGCTTTCTTT. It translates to CASTSQGSTEAFF.

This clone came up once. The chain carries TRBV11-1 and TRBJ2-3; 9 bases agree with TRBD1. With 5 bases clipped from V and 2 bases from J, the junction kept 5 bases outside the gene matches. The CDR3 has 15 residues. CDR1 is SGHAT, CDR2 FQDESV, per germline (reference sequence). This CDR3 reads CASSRRDRVTDTQYF. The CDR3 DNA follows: TGTGCCAGCAGCCGCCGGGACAGGGTCACAGATACGCAGTATTTT.

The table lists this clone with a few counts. The CDR3: CASSQGQGTSGNTIYF. The CDR3 DNA follows: TGTGCCAGCTCTCAAGGACAGGGAACCTCTGGAAACACCATATATTTT. The chain combines TRBV18 with TRBJ1-3; 8 bases fit TRBD1. Germline V lookup: CDR1 KGHSH, CDR2 LQKENI. Trimming removed 6 bases from V and 0 bases from J; junction bases left unmatched: 7. This CDR3 contains 16 residues.

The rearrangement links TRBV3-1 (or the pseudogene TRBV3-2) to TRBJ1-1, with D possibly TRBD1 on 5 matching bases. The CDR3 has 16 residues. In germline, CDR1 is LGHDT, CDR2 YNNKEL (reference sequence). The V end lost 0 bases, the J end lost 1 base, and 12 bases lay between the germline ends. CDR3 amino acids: CASSQDGGEGNTEAFF. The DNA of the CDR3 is TGTGCCAGCAGCCAAGATGGAGGGGAGGGGAACACTGAAGCTTTCTTT.

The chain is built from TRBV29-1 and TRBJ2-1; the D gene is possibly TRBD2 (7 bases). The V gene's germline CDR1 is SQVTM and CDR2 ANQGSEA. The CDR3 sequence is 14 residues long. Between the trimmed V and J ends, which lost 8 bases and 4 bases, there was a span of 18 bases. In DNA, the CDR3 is TGCAGCTCCCTGGGGGGGGCCGCTTACAATGAGCAGTTCTTC. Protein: CSSLGGAAYNEQFF.

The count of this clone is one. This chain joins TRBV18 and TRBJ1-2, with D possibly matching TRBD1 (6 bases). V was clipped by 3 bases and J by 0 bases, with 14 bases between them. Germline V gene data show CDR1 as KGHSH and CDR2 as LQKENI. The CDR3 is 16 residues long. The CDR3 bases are TGTGCCAGCTCACCTCCAGGGACACCAACTAACTATGGCTACACCTTC. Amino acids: CASSPPGTPTNYGYTF. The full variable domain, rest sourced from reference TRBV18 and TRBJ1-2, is NAGVMQNPRHLVRRRGQEARLRCSPMKGHSHVYWYRQLPEEGLKFMVYLQKENIIDESGMPKERFSAEFPKEGPSILRIQQVVRGDSAAYFCASSPPGTPTNYGYTFGSGTRLTVV.

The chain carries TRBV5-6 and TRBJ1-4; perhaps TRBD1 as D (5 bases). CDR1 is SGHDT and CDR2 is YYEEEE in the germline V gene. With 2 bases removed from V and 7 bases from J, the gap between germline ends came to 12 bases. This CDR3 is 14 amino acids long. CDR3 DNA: TGTGCCAGCAGCTTCTCAGGGTTGGCTGAAAAACTGTTTTTT. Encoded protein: CASSFSGLAEKLFF.

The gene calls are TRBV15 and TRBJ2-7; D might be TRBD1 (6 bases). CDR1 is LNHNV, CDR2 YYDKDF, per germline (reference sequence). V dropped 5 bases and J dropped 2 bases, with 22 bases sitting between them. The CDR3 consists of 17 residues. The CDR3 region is CATSEPPSGEITYEQYF. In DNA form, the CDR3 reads TGTGCCACCAGCGAACCCCCCTCAGGGGAAATTACCTACGAGCAGTACTTC.

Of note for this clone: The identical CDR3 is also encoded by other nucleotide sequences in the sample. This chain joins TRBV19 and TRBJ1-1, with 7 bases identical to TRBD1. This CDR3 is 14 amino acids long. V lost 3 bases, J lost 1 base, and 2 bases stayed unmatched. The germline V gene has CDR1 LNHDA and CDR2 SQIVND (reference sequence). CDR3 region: CASSIGQENTEAFF. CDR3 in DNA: TGTGCCAGTAGTATCGGACAGGAGAACACTGAAGCTTTCTTT.

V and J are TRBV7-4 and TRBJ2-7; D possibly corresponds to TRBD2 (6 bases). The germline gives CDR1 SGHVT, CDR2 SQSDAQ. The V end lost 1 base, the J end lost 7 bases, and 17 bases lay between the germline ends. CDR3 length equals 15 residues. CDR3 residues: CASSLGGGKGGEQYF. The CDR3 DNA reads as TGTGCCAGCAGCTTAGGTGGAGGGAAGGGTGGGGAGCAGTACTTC.

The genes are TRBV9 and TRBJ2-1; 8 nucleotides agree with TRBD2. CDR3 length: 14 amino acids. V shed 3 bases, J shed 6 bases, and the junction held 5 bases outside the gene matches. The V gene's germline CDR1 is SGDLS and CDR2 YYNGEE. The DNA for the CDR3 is TGTGCCAGCAGCGCGGGACTAGATCGCAATGAGCAGTTCTTC. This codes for CASSAGLDRNEQFF.

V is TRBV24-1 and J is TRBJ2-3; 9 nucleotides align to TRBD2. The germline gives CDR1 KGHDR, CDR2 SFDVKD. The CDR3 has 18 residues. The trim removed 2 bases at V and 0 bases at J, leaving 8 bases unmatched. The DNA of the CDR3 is TGTGCCACCAGTGATTGGGGGAAAGCGGGAGGAAGCACAGATACGCAGTATTTT. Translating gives CATSDWGKAGGSTDTQYF.

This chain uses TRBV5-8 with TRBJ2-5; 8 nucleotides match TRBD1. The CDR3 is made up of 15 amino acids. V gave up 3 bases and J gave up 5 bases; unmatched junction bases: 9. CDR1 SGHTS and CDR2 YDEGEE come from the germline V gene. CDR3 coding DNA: TGTGCCAGCAGCTATCTAGGACAGGGTATGGAGACCCAGTACTTC. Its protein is CASSYLGQGMETQYF.

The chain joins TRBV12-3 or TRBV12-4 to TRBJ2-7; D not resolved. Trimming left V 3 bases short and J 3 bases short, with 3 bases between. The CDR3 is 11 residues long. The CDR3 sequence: CASSFYYEQYF. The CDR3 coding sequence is TGTGCCAGCAGTTTTTACTACGAGCAGTACTTC.

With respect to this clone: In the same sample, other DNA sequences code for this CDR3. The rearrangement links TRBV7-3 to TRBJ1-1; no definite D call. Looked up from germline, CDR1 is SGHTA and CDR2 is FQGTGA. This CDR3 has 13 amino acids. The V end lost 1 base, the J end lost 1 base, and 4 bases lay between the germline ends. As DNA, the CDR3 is TGTGCCAGCAGCTTAAGGAGGAACACTGAAGCTTTCTTT. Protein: CASSLRRNTEAFF.

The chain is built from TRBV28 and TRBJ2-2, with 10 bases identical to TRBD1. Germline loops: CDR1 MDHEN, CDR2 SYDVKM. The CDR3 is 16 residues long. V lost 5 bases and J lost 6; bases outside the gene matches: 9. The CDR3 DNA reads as TGTGCCAGCAGTGAACCGGGACAGGGGCTATCCGGGGAGCTGTTTTTT. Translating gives CASSEPGQGLSGELFF.

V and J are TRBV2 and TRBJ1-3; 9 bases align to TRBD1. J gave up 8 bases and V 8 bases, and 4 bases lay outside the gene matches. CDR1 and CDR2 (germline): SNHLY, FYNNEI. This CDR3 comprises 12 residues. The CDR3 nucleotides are TGTGCCAGCCGCGACAGGGGGGACACCATATATTTT. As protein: CASRDRGDTIYF.

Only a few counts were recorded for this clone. CDR3 DNA: TGTGCCAGCAGCTTGTGGGGGACAGGGGAGGGCTACACCTTC. Translation gives CASSLWGTGEGYTF. The chain is built from TRBV5-5 and TRBJ1-2, with TRBD1 identical over 10 bases. The CDR3 covers 14 residues. The V and J ends lost 1 base and 8 bases, in that order; junction bases with no gene match: 5. Looked up from germline, CDR1 is SGHKS and CDR2 is YYEKEE (reference sequence).